The rows below give T cell receptor beta chains drawn from one sample of a study of blood T cell repertoires in COVID-19. Clones were sequenced by immunoSEQ multiplex PCR, and TCRdb holds only the in-frame ones, with some missing. The table lists 200,000 to 250,000 clones, less than 85% of them singletons. The specimen sequenced was peripheral blood. These receptors were obtained from a woman of 80 years or more with acute or convalescent COVID-19. CDR3s include the opening cysteine and the closing phenylalanine or tryptophan. The D gene is left open where the match is weak. Not all rows give a size; the values are once, few, many and, for expanded clones, a class.

TRBV4-3	-	TRBJ1-2	-	14	CASSQDRGGNGYTF	TGCGCCAGCAGCCAAGATCGAGGGGGTAATGGCTACACCTTC
TRBV7-9	-	TRBJ1-1	-	17	CASSLVGGGSRGTEAFF	TGTGCCAGCAGCTTAGTAGGCGGGGGATCGAGAGGCACTGAAGCTTTCTTT
TRBV2	-	TRBJ1-1	-	13	CASSEGGNTEAFF	TGTGCCAGCAGTGAAGGCGGAAACACTGAAGCTTTCTTT
TRBV7-2	TRBD1	TRBJ1-6	-	15	CASSADRTHNSPLHF	TGTGCCAGCAGCGCGGACAGGACTCATAATTCACCCCTCCACTTT
TRBV19	TRBD2	TRBJ2-7	-	19	CASSKIGTSGGRSSYEQYF	TGTGCCAGTAGTAAAATAGGGACTAGCGGGGGTCGATCGTCCTACGAGCAGTACTTC
TRBV6-5	-	TRBJ1-5	-	14	CATTVAGYNQPQHF	-
TRBV3-1/TRBV3-2	-	TRBJ1-2	-	14	CASSRSLGRDGYTF	TGTGCCAGCAGCCGAAGTCTCGGCAGGGATGGCTACACCTTC
TRBV19	TRBD1	TRBJ1-2	-	15	CASSPLTGVGYGYTF	TGTGCCAGTAGTCCCCTCACAGGGGTCGGCTATGGCTACACCTTC
TRBV30	TRBD1	TRBJ2-7	-	17	CAWSVRDRGPYSYEQYF	TGTGCCTGGAGTGTACGTGACAGGGGGCCTTACTCCTACGAGCAGTACTTC
TRBV6-5	TRBD1	TRBJ2-3	-	16	CASSYSGTAGTDTQYF	TGTGCCAGCAGTTACTCCGGGACAGCGGGCACAGATACGCAGTATTTT
TRBV7-9	TRBD2	TRBJ2-1	-	16	CASSLVGAGGNNEQFF	TGTGCCAGCAGCTTAGTTGGAGCGGGGGGCAACAATGAGCAGTTCTTC
TRBV19	TRBD1	TRBJ1-4	-	14	CASRGGRFNEKLFF	TGTGCCAGTAGAGGGGGCAGGTTTAATGAAAAACTGTTTTTT
TRBV30	TRBD2	TRBJ2-3	-	14	CAWTPGLVVDTQYF	TGTGCCTGGACACCGGGACTAGTTGTAGATACGCAGTATTTT
TRBV20-1	-	TRBJ1-3	-	16	CSASAGTNPYGNTIYF	TGCAGTGCGAGTGCCGGGACAAACCCTTATGGAAACACCATATATTTT
TRBV25-1	-	TRBJ1-6	-	18	CASSELATGIGYNSPLHF	TGTGCCAGCAGTGAATTGGCCACAGGAATCGGCTATAATTCACCCCTCCACTTT
TRBV11-2	TRBD1	TRBJ1-6	-	19	CASSLTLSGQGRNWSPLHF	TGTGCCAGCAGCCTTACCCTTTCCGGACAGGGGAGGAATTGGTCACCCCTCCACTTT
TRBV3-1/TRBV3-2	TRBD2	TRBJ2-1	-	15	CASSLNQGTNNEQFF	TGTGCCAGCAGCCTAAACCAAGGGACTAACAATGAGCAGTTCTTC
TRBV7-2	-	TRBJ2-2	-	11	CASSLYGELFF	TGTGCCAGCAGCTTATACGGGGAGCTGTTTTTT
TRBV5-1	TRBD1	TRBJ1-3	-	17	CASSITGTEGSGNTIYF	TGCGCCAGCAGCATAACCGGGACAGAGGGCTCTGGAAACACCATATATTTT
TRBV9	-	TRBJ2-2	-	17	CASSRTPLAGNTGELFF	TGTGCCAGCAGCCGAACGCCTCTAGCCGGAAACACCGGGGAGCTGTTTTTT
TRBV12-3/TRBV12-4	-	TRBJ1-6	-	13	CASRIVESSPLHF	TGTGCCAGCAGGATTGTCGAAAGCTCACCCCTCCACTTT
TRBV3-1/TRBV3-2	TRBD1	TRBJ1-3	-	15	CASSQGGGGGNTIYF	TGTGCCAGCAGCCAAGGAGGGGGCGGTGGAAACACCATATATTTT
TRBV19	-	TRBJ2-5	once	13	CASSPRGEETQYF	TGTGCCAGTAGTCCCCGTGGAGAAGAGACCCAGTACTTC
TRBV9	TRBD2	TRBJ2-5	once	15	CASSVGREGKETQYF	TGTGCCAGCAGCGTGGGCAGGGAGGGAAAAGAGACCCAGTACTTC
TRBV5-1	TRBD1	TRBJ1-3	once	14	CASSRTGGGNTIYF	TGCGCCAGCTCCCGAACAGGGGGGGGCAACACCATATATTTT
TRBV7-7	TRBD2	TRBJ2-5	-	18	CASSLEPPTSGHQETQYF	TGTGCTAGCAGCTTAGAACCCCCGACTAGCGGGCACCAAGAGACCCAGTACTTC
TRBV7-6	-	TRBJ1-1	-	15	CASSLDDGLNTEAFF	TGTGCCAGCAGCTTGGATGACGGGTTGAACACTGAAGCTTTCTTT
TRBV5-5	TRBD1	TRBJ1-1	-	15	CASSLSQGAGTEAFF	TGTGCCAGCAGCTTGAGCCAGGGGGCGGGGACTGAAGCTTTCTTT
TRBV4-1	TRBD2	TRBJ2-1	-	17	CASSVRTSGGALNEQFF	TGCGCCAGCAGCGTCCGGACTAGCGGGGGGGCGTTGAATGAGCAGTTCTTC
TRBV5-4	TRBD2	TRBJ2-5	-	16	CASSLGRLAAQETQYF	TGTGCCAGCAGCCTTGGTAGACTAGCGGCCCAAGAGACCCAGTACTTC
TRBV28	TRBD1	TRBJ1-2	-	14	CASSLRGTGAGYTF	TGTGCCAGCAGTTTAAGGGGAACAGGGGCCGGCTACACCTTC
TRBV5-4	TRBD1	TRBJ1-1	-	15	CASSRNRGEGTEAFF	TGTGCCAGCAGTCGAAACAGGGGCGAAGGCACTGAAGCTTTCTTT
TRBV28	TRBD1	TRBJ1-1	-	15	CASSSTGTGNTEAFF	TGTGCCAGCAGTTCTACTGGGACAGGGAACACTGAAGCTTTCTTT
TRBV5-4	TRBD2	TRBJ2-3	once	15	CASSVTSATTDTQYF	TGTGCCAGCAGCGTAACTAGCGCGACCACAGATACGCAGTATTTT
TRBV9	TRBD1	TRBJ1-6	-	15	CASSEGTGLGSPLHF	TGTGCCAGCAGCGAGGGGACAGGGTTAGGGTCACCCCTCCACTTT
TRBV7-9	-	TRBJ2-1	-	15	CASSLQGSPYNEQFF	TGTGCCAGCAGCTTACAGGGGAGTCCCTACAATGAGCAGTTCTTC
TRBV5-1	-	TRBJ2-1	-	14	CASSPEGQGPEQFF	TGCGCCAGCAGCCCGGAGGGGCAGGGCCCAGAGCAGTTCTTC
TRBV3-1/TRBV3-2	-	TRBJ1-2	-	12	CASRQAEGGYTF	TGTGCCAGCAGACAGGCGGAGGGAGGCTACACCTTC
TRBV4-1	-	TRBJ1-5	few	14	CASSLKQGDQPQHF	TGCGCCAGCAGCCTAAAACAGGGAGATCAGCCCCAGCATTTT
TRBV5-4	TRBD2	TRBJ2-3	-	18	CASSWLAGVGKGTDTQYF	TGTGCCAGCAGCTGGCTAGCGGGGGTGGGAAAGGGCACAGATACGCAGTATTTT